A single sample is the source of the 13 T cell receptor beta chains below, sequenced in a study of cytomegalovirus exposure and HLA in healthy donors. Primers included in the PCR were 60 Vbeta and 13 Jbeta primers. Sequencing used immunoSEQ multiplex PCR; TCRdb keeps in-frame clones, though not all of them. Among 250,000 to 350,000 clones listed, about four fifths were seen once. The sample was PBMCs. All receptors come from a girl aged 2-10 years in good health and CMV-seronegative.

V and J are TRBV19 and TRBJ2-7, with TRBD1 as a possible D gene (6 bases). From germline, CDR1 is LNHDA and CDR2 SQIVND (reference sequence). Trimming stripped 2 bases from V and 2 bases from J, with 7 bases between. The CDR3 spans 13 residues. The CDR3 nucleotides read TGTGCCAGTAGTATAAGACAGGCCTACGAGCAGTACTTC. Its protein product is CASSIRQAYEQYF.

Remarks on this clone: One junction end disagrees with the germline gene, perhaps due to a read error. The chain combines TRBV19 with TRBJ1-1; D may be TRBD1 (6 bases). This CDR3 is built from 14 residues. Germline CDR1 LNHDA, CDR2 SQIVND (reference sequence). CDR3 sequence: CASNILQGNTEAFF. The CDR3 DNA sequence: TGTGCCAGTAATATATTACAGGGAAACACTGAAGCTTTCTTT.

The chain employs TRBV5-1 and TRBJ2-5, with 9 bases that match TRBD1. The assigned J gene may be wrong: the sequence end matches TRBJ2-7 better. CDR1 and CDR2 (germline): SGHRS, YFSETQ. CDR3 length: 17 amino acids. The CDR3 is CASSLAGTGLFSYEQYF. CDR3 sequence (DNA): TGCGCCAGCAGCTTGGCCGGGACAGGGCTATTCTCCTACGAGCAGTACTTC.

The V gene is TRBV5-6, the J gene TRBJ1-3, with unresolved D. The V end was cut by 1 base, the J end by 0 bases, with 11 bases between. The germline V gene has CDR1 SGHDT and CDR2 YYEEEE. This CDR3 comprises 16 residues. The CDR3 nucleotides are TGTGCCAGCAGCTTGCGAGGCCTCCCCTCTGGAAACACCATATATTTT. Amino acids: CASSLRGLPSGNTIYF.

This rearrangement joins TRBV5-4 to TRBJ1-1; D is possibly TRBD1 (5 bases). The CDR3 runs 14 residues. V gave up 4 bases and J gave up 8 bases, with 18 bases separating them. CDR1 is SGHNT and CDR2 is YYREEE in the germline V gene (reference sequence). CDR3 in amino acids: CASSIREVREEAFF. As DNA, the CDR3 is TGTGCCAGCAGCATACGGGAGGTCAGGGAGGAAGCTTTCTTT. The variable domain in full, completed from reference TRBV5-4 and TRBJ1-1, reads ETGVTQSPTHLIKTRGQQVTLRCSSQSGHNTVSWYQQALGQGPQFIFQYYREEENGRGNFPPRFSGLQFPNYSSELNVNALELDDSALYLCASSIREVREEAFFGQGTRLTVV.

The chain combines TRBV7-3 with TRBJ2-2; 11 bases map to TRBD1. There are 15 residues in the CDR3. CDR1 is SGHTA and CDR2 is FQGTGA in the germline V gene. V shed 4 bases, J shed 4 bases, and the junction held 2 bases outside the gene matches. CDR3 in DNA: TGTGCCAGCAGCTCCGGGACAGGGGGCACCGGGGAGCTGTTTTTT. It specifies CASSSGTGGTGELFF.

This rearrangement joins TRBV10-3 to TRBJ1-2; 7 bases are a match to TRBD1. Germline-derived CDR1 and CDR2 are ENHRY and SYGVKD. The CDR3 totals 13 residues. The trim removed 6 bases at V and 7 bases at J, leaving 8 bases unmatched. The CDR3 DNA reads TGTGCCATCAGCGACACAGGGGACACTGGCTACACCTTC. This sequence encodes CAISDTGDTGYTF.

This chain joins TRBV7-3 and TRBJ2-1; 9 positions match TRBD1. CDR1 and CDR2 (germline): SGHTA, FQGTGA. Trimming at V came to 5 bases and at J to 4 bases, leaving 6 bases not matched to a gene. This CDR3 is 15 amino acids long. The CDR3 here is CASSVGQGKYNEQFF. The CDR3 DNA follows: TGTGCCAGCAGCGTTGGACAGGGGAAATACAATGAGCAGTTCTTC.

In this sample, this clone turned up once. The chain carries TRBV30 and TRBJ2-3; 9 bases align to TRBD1. Trimming cost V 1 base and J 4 bases; bases outside gene matches: 3. The CDR3 runs to 14 residues. Germline CDR1 reads GTSNPN; CDR2 reads SVGIG (reference sequence). CDR3 sequence: CAWSGGQGSDTQYF. Here the CDR3 DNA reads TGTGCCTGGAGTGGGGGACAGGGTTCAGATACGCAGTATTTT.

V and J are TRBV29-1 and TRBJ2-1; 11 bases fit TRBD2. CDR3 size: 15 residues. Germline values: CDR1 SQVTM, CDR2 ANQGSEA. After removal of 3 bases from V and 7 bases from J, the junction contained 8 bases not matched to a gene. CDR3 bases: TGCAGCGTTGAGGTGCTAGCGGGAGGCGTGAATGAGCAGTTCTTC. Its protein product is CSVEVLAGGVNEQFF.

This chain links TRBV18 with TRBJ2-3, with TRBD2 matching 7 bases. After removal of 3 bases from V and 4 bases from J, the junction contained 10 bases not matched to a gene. CDR3 size: 16 residues. The V gene's germline CDR1 is KGHSH and CDR2 LQKENI. The CDR3 is CASSPWTSRFADTQYF. The CDR3 nucleotides are TGTGCCAGCTCACCCTGGACTAGTAGGTTCGCAGATACGCAGTATTTT.

This clone was counted only a few times. The chain employs TRBV29-1 and TRBJ1-1; tentative D call: TRBD1 (6 bases). CDR3 length equals 11 residues. The germline V and J ends were trimmed by 4 bases and 8 bases, with 11 bases remaining between them. The germline gives CDR1 SQVTM, CDR2 ANQGSEA. The CDR3 here is CSVALDREAFF. The DNA for the CDR3 is TGCAGCGTTGCTTTGGACAGAGAAGCTTTCTTT.

The CDR3 DNA sequence: TGTGCCAGCAGCGAAAGACCGGAGGACAGTATATACGAGCAGTACTTC. Translation gives CASSERPEDSIYEQYF. The genes are TRBV14 and TRBJ2-7; D perhaps matches TRBD1 (6 bases). Germline CDR1 reads SGHDN; CDR2 reads FVKESK. Trimming stripped 5 bases from V and 4 bases from J, with 21 bases between. The CDR3 covers 16 residues.